This entry is about one T cell receptor beta chain. Its antigen is as yet unknown. Germline CDR1 SGHRS, CDR2 YFSETQ. The CDR3 runs 14 residues. V lost 5 bases, J lost 3 bases, and 13 bases lay in between. This entry belongs to a study of vaccination effects on CD4 cells after COVID-19. Only in-frame clones appear in the TCRdb table, and some are missing; sequencing was by immunoSEQ multiplex PCR. Among about 74,000 clones, roughly 80% were seen once, and the ten largest hold about 2.1%. CD4+ T cell isolation took place after less than 13 days of culture. Testing of the vaccine recipients showed negative nucleocapsid antibodies and no prior SARS-CoV-2 infection. On both days 3 and 7, half of the culture medium was replaced with IL-2 medium. Study-wide results and caveats: Late post-vaccination samples showed marked contraction of infection- and vaccine-induced clones.

This sequence joins TRBV5-1 and TRBJ2-3, with a tentative D call TRBD2 (6 bases). The sequence was obtained from a human donor who received a COVID-19 vaccine. This specimen was CD4+ T cells from PBMCs cultured without peptide, taken before COVID-19 vaccination. CDR3 sequence: CASSYAGTTDTQYF. The DNA of the CDR3 is TGCGCCAGCAGTTACGCGGGGACTACAGATACGCAGTATTTT.